Listed below are T cell receptor beta chains from one sample, sequenced in a study of cytomegalovirus exposure and HLA in healthy donors. The data were produced by immunoSEQ multiplex PCR, yet TCRdb's version contains in-frame clones alone and is incomplete. The table has fewer than 90,000 clones, around 76% seen once. What was sequenced was PBMCs. The receptors originated from a man aged 30-40 years in good health and CMV-seropositive. Both conserved end residues are part of each CDR3. A D gene is named only where the DNA matches it firmly. Clone size, where shown, is once, few, many, or a class for clones that have expanded.

j_call d_call v_call clone_size cdr3_aa cdr3_nt
TRBJ2-7 TRBD1 TRBV4-2 - CASSQYRGERYEQYF TGTGCCAGCAGCCAGTACAGGGGCGAAAGGTACGAGCAGTACTTC
TRBJ1-2 - TRBV5-1 - CASTEGGAGYTF TGCGCCAGCACAGAAGGGGGGGCAGGCTACACCTTC
TRBJ1-6 TRBD1 TRBV19 once CASSLPRGTDNSPLHF TGTGCCAGTAGTCTGCCCCGTGGGACAGATAATTCACCCCTCCACTTT
TRBJ2-7 - TRBV10-1 - CASSADSMRYEQYF TGCGCCAGCAGTGCGGACAGTATGCGGTACGAGCAGTACTTC
TRBJ1-1 TRBD1 TRBV5-1 few CASMRTGVGTEAFF TGCGCCAGCATGCGGACAGGGGTCGGCACTGAAGCTTTCTTT
TRBJ2-3 TRBD2 TRBV2 - CASSPGTSGGASVWEDTQYF TGTGCCAGCAGTCCGGGGACTAGCGGGGGGGCAAGTGTGTGGGAAGATACGCAGTATTTT
TRBJ1-2 TRBD1 TRBV6-4 - CASSDGQGYGYTF TGTGCCAGCAGTGACGGACAGGGCTATGGCTACACCTTC
TRBJ1-1 - TRBV19 - CASSSDTFSGGAFF TGTGCCAGTAGTTCCGACACCTTCAGCGGGGGAGCTTTCTTT
TRBJ1-2 - TRBV9 - CASSPSGIYGYTF TGTGCCAGCAGCCCGTCAGGGATCTATGGCTACACCTTC
TRBJ2-1 TRBD2 TRBV27 - CASSFMRGTYYNEQFF TGTGCCAGCAGTTTTATGCGGGGGACCTACTACAATGAGCAGTTCTTC
TRBJ2-7 - TRBV6-5 - CASSGDYEQYF TGTGCCAGCAGCGGGGACTACGAGCAGTACTTC
TRBJ2-3 - TRBV30 - CAWSAGSTDTQYF TGTGCCTGGAGTGCGGGGAGCACAGATACGCAGTATTTT
TRBJ2-1 TRBD2 TRBV5-1 - CASSLVTSGGNNEQFF TGCGCCAGCAGCTTGGTGACTAGCGGGGGGAACAATGAGCAGTTCTTC
TRBJ1-1 TRBD1 TRBV30 - CAWSEKPSHRGPEAFF TGTGCCTGGAGCGAAAAACCGAGTCACAGGGGGCCTGAAGCTTTCTTT
TRBJ2-1 TRBD2 TRBV6-5 - CASSPERGGKFF TGTGCCAGCAGTCCAGAGCGGGGGGGGAAGTTCTTC
TRBJ1-5 TRBD1 TRBV7-9 few CASSTTGDNQPQHF TGTGCCAGCAGCACGACAGGGGACAATCAGCCCCAGCATTTT
TRBJ1-5 - TRBV6-1 - CASEGQFNQPQHF TGTGCCAGCGAAGGACAGTTCAATCAGCCCCAGCATTTT
TRBJ2-5 TRBD1 TRBV29-1 - CSVDVGQSQGETQYF TGCAGCGTTGATGTGGGACAGTCCCAGGGGGAGACCCAGTACTTC
TRBJ2-1 - TRBV13 - CASSLAFGSIGQFF TGTGCCAGCAGCTTAGCCTTCGGTAGTATCGGGCAGTTCTTC
TRBJ1-5 - TRBV21-1 once CASSKRGLRPQHF TGTGCCAGCAGCAAACGAGGCTTAAGGCCCCAGCATTTT
TRBJ2-3 TRBD2 TRBV9 - CASSPQSGGPTDTQYF TGTGCCAGCAGCCCCCAGAGCGGGGGGCCCACAGATACGCAGTATTTT
TRBJ1-6 TRBD1 TRBV30 - CAWSAHPTGRSPLHF TGTGCCTGGAGTGCCCACCCGACAGGGAGATCACCCCTCCACTTT
TRBJ1-4 - TRBV27 - CASSLGWRQKLFF TGTGCCAGCAGTTTAGGGTGGAGGCAAAAACTGTTTTTT
TRBJ2-7 TRBD1 TRBV27 - CASSLKGQPSYEQYF TGTGCCAGCAGTTTAAAGGGACAGCCCTCCTACGAGCAGTACTTC
TRBJ2-3 - TRBV9 once CASSASGPASTDTQYF TGTGCCAGCAGCGCCAGCGGGCCGGCTAGCACAGATACGCAGTATTTT
TRBJ2-5 TRBD2 TRBV7-3 - CASSPRTKTSGGSSETQYF TGTGCCAGCAGCCCGAGAACGAAAACTAGCGGGGGGTCCTCAGAGACCCAGTACTTC
TRBJ2-1 TRBD2 TRBV27 - CASSRIAGGHYNEQFF TGTGCCAGCAGTCGGATCGCGGGGGGGCATTACAATGAGCAGTTCTTC
TRBJ2-2 - TRBV7-9 - CASSFVPFTGEPFF TGTGCCAGCAGCTTCGTTCCGTTCACCGGGGAGCCGTTTTTT
TRBJ1-2 - TRBV7-9 few CASSLGHEGGYGYTF TGTGCCAGCAGCTTGGGACATGAGGGCGGCTATGGCTACACCTTC
TRBJ1-5 - TRBV2 - CASWPGEGRDQPQHF TGTGCCAGCTGGCCGGGAGAGGGCCGGGATCAGCCCCAGCATTTT
TRBJ1-5 - TRBV19 - CASSIDRIQGRYSNQPQHF TGTGCCAGTAGTATAGATAGAATACAGGGCCGATATAGCAATCAGCCCCAGCATTTT
TRBJ1-1 - TRBV28 - CATDRVNTEAFF TGTGCCACCGACAGAGTGAACACTGAAGCTTTCTTT
TRBJ2-7 - TRBV28 - CASKNRGPLYEQYF TGTGCCAGCAAAAATAGAGGCCCCCTATACGAGCAGTACTTC
TRBJ1-5 TRBD1 TRBV2 once CASTDRASNQPQHF TGTGCCAGCACAGACAGGGCTAGCAATCAGCCCCAGCATTTT
TRBJ1-5 TRBD1 TRBV2 - CASSTGQDDQPQHF TGTGCCAGCAGCACAGGACAGGACGATCAGCCCCAGCATTTT
TRBJ2-1 - TRBV18 - CASSPRLRDEQFF TGTGCCAGCTCACCACGGCTCAGGGATGAGCAGTTCTTC
TRBJ2-2 - TRBV18 - CASSPQDANTGELFF TGTGCCAGCTCGCCGCAGGATGCGAACACCGGGGAGCTGTTTTTT
TRBJ2-3 - TRBV27 - CASSSHNRGRGSGPTDTQYF TGTGCCAGCAGTTCTCATAACCGGGGCAGGGGTTCGGGTCCCACAGATACGCAGTATTTT
TRBJ1-2 - TRBV5-4 - CASSLSGTAYGYTF TGTGCCAGCAGCTTGTCAGGGACTGCATATGGCTACACCTTC
TRBJ2-2 TRBD2 TRBV6-6 few CASSYSPGLEGELFF TGTGCCAGCAGTTACTCACCCGGACTAGAAGGGGAGCTGTTTTTT
TRBJ2-1 TRBD2 TRBV18 - CASSPFLSSGGKNVNNEQFF TGTGCCAGCTCACCATTCCTTTCTAGCGGGGGCAAGAACGTAAACAATGAGCAGTTCTTC
TRBJ1-2 TRBD1 TRBV5-1 - CASSPEGTGGLPGYTF TGCGCCAGCAGCCCCGAGGGGACAGGGGGGCTGCCTGGCTACACCTTC
TRBJ2-3 TRBD2 TRBV13 - CASVPVLAGNTDTQYF TGTGCCAGCGTCCCTGTTCTAGCGGGGAACACAGATACGCAGTATTTT
TRBJ1-2 - TRBV27 - CASSPQGLGGYTF TGTGCCAGCAGTCCACAGGGCCTGGGGGGCTACACCTTC
TRBJ1-4 - TRBV4-2 - CASSPGSSATNEKLFF TGTGCCAGCAGCCCGGGGAGTAGTGCAACTAATGAAAAACTGTTTTTT
TRBJ2-5 TRBD1 TRBV30 - CAWSRGQVNQETQYF TGTGCCTGGAGCAGGGGGCAAGTGAACCAAGAGACCCAGTACTTC
TRBJ2-1 - TRBV27 once CASSEVPSYNEQFF TGTGCCAGCAGTGAGGTGCCCTCCTACAATGAGCAGTTCTTC
TRBJ2-1 - TRBV2 - CASRGQFSTNEQFF TGTGCCAGCAGGGGACAATTTAGTACGAATGAGCAGTTCTTC